The clone carrying this T cell receptor (beta chain) was counted at least ten times. Its antigen is undetermined. This entry belongs to a study of T cells in Graves' hyperthyroidism and ophthalmopathy. Points from the study as a whole: It was a median about 6 months before onset that the model predicted ophthalmopathy. Blood samples included most of the expanded thyroid clonotypes exceeding 0.001.

Germline loops: CDR1 SGHVS, CDR2 FQNEAQ. The trim removed 5 bases at V and 3 bases at J, leaving 2 bases unmatched. The CDR3 extends over 14 amino acids. It was considered stable Graves' hyperthyroidism when ophthalmopathy did not progress within 18 months. PBMCs were obtained from roughly 10 ml fresh peripheral blood. Using RNA transcripts as the source, TCR beta CDR3 regions were amplified. Primed by the HTBI set, a first-round RT-PCR was run on the TCR CDR3. In TCRdb, the multiplex PCR reads were re-called with MiXCR into one record per CDR3 protein. Among some 180,000 distinct CDR3 sequences listed, 15% to 20% were seen once.

This TCR came from a woman aged 45 to 65 with Graves' hyperthyroidism. Sequencing used blood. The V and J genes are TRBV7-8 and TRBJ1-2, with 11 bases that match TRBD1. CDR3 coding DNA: TGTGCCAGCAGCGAGGGACAGGGGGACTATGGCTACACCTTC. This codes for CASSEGQGDYGYTF.